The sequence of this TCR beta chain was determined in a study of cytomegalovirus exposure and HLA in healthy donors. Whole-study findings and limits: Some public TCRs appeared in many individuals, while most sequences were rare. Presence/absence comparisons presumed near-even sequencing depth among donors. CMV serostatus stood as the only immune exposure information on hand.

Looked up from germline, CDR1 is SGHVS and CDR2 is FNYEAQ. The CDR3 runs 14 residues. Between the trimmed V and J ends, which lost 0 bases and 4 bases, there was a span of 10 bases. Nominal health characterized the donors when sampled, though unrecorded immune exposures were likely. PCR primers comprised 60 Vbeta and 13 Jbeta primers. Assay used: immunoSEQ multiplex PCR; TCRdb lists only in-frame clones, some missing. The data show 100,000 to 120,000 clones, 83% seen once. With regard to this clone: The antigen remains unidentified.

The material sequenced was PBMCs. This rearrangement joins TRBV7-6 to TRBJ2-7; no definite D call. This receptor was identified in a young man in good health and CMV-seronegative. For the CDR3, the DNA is TGTGCCAGCAGCTTAGCAAGAACGGGTTACGAGCAGTACTTC. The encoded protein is CASSLARTGYEQYF.